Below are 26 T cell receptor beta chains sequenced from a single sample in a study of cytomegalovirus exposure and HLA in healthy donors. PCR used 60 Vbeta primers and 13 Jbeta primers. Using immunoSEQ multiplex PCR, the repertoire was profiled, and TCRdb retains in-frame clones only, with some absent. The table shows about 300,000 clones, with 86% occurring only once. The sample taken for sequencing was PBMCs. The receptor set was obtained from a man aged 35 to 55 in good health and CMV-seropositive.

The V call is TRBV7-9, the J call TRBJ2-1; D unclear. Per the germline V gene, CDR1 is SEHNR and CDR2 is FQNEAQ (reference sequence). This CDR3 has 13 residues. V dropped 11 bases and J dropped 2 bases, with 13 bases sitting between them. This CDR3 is CAPAPYPYNEQFF. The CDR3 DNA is TGTGCCCCCGCCCCCTATCCCTACAATGAGCAGTTCTTC.

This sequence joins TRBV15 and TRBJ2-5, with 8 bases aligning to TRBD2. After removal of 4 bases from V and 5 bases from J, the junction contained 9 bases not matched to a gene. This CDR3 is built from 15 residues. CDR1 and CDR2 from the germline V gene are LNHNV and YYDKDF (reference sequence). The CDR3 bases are TGTGCCACCAGCACCCGGACTAGCCCGGAGGAGACCCAGTACTTC. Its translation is CATSTRTSPEETQYF.

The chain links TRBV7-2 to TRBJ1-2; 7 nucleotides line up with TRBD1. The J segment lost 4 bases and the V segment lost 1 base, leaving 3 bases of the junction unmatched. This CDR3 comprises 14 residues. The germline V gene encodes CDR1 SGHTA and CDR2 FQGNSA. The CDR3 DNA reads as TGTGCCAGCAGCTTAGACAGGGGCCCCTATGGCTACACCTTC. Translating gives CASSLDRGPYGYTF.

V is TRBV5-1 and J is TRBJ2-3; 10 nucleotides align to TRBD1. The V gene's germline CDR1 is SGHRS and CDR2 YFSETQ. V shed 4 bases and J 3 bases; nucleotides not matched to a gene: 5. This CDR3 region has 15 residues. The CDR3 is CASSKRDRGTDTQYF. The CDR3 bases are TGCGCCAGCAGCAAACGGGACAGGGGAACAGATACGCAGTATTTT.

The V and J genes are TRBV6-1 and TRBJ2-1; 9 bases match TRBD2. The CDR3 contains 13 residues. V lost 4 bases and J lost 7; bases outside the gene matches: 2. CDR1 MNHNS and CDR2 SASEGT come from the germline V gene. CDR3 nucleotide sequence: TGTGCCAGCAGTGTCACTAGCGGGAATGAGCAGTTCTTC. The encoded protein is CASSVTSGNEQFF.

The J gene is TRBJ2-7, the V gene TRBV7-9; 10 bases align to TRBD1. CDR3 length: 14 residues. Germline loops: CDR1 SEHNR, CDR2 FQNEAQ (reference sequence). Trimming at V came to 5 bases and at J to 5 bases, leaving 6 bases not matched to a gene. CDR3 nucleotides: TGTGCCAGCAGCGCCGGACAGGGGGTTGACGAGCAGTACTTC. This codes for CASSAGQGVDEQYF.

This CDR3 is CASSVMGQGYYGYTF. The CDR3 DNA reads TGTGCCAGCAGTGTTATGGGACAGGGTTACTATGGCTACACCTTC. This chain joins TRBV2 and TRBJ1-2, with 9 bases fitting TRBD1. Germline V gene lookup returns CDR1 SNHLY and CDR2 FYNNEI. There are 15 residues in the CDR3. Trimming at V came to 4 bases and at J to 3 bases, leaving 6 bases not matched to a gene.

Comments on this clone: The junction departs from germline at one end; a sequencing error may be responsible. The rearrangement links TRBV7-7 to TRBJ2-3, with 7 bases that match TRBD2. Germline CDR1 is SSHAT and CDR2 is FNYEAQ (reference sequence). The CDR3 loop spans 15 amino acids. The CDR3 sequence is CASSLTSANTDTQYF. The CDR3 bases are TGTGCTAGCAGCTTAACTAGCGCGAACACAGATACGCAGTATTTT.

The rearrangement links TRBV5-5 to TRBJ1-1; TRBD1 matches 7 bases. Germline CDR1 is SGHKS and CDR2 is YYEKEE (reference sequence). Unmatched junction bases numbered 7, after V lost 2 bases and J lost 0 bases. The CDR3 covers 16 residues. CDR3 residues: CASSLDGTVMNTEAFF. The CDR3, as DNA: TGTGCCAGCAGCTTAGACGGGACAGTAATGAACACTGAAGCTTTCTTT. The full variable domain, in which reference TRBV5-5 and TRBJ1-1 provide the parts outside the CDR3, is DAGVTQSPTHLIKTRGQQVTLRCSPISGHKSVSWYQQVLGQGPQFIFQYYEKEERGRGNFPDRFSARQFPNYSSELNVNALLLGDSALYLCASSLDGTVMNTEAFFGQGTRLTVV.

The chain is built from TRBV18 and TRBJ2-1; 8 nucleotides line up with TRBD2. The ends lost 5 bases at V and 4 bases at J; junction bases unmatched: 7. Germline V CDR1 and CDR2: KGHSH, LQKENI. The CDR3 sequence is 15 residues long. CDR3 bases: TGTGCCAGCTCAGCGCGGGAGGTCCGGTACAATGAGCAGTTCTTC. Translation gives CASSAREVRYNEQFF.

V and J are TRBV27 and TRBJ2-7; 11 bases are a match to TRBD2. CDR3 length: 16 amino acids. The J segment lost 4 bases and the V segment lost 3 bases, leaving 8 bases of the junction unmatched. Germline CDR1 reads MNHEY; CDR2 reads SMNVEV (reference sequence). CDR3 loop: CASSFSGTSGYYEQYF. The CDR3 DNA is TGTGCCAGCAGTTTCTCCGGGACTAGCGGATATTACGAGCAGTACTTC.

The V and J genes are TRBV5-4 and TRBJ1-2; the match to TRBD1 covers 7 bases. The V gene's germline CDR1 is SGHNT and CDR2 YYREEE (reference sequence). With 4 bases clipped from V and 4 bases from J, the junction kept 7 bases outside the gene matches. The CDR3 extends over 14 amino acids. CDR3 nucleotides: TGTGCCAGCAGCCTGGCCACAGGGGCCTATGGCTACACCTTC. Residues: CASSLATGAYGYTF.

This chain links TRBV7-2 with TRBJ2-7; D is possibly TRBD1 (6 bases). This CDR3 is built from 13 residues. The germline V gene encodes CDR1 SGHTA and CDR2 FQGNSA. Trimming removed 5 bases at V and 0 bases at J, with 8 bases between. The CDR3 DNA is TGTGCCAGCAGCCGGACAGTCTCCTACGAGCAGTACTTC. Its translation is CASSRTVSYEQYF.

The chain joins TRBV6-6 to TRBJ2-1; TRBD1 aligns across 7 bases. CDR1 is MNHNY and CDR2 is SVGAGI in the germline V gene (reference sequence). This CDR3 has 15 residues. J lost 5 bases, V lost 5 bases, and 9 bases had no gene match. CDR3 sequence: CASSAPGTANNEQFF. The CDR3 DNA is TGTGCCAGCAGTGCCCCCGGGACAGCGAACAATGAGCAGTTCTTC.

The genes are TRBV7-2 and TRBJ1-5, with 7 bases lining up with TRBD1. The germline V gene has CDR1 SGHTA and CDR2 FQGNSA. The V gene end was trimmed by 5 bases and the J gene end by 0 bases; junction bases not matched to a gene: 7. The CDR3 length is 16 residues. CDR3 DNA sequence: TGTGCCAGCAGCACCGGGACAGACTTTAGCAATCAGCCCCAGCATTTT. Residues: CASSTGTDFSNQPQHF.

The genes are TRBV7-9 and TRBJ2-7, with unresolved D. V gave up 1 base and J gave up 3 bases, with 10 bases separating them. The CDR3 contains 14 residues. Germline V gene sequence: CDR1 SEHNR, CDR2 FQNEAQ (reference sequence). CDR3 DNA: TGTGCCAGCAGCTTAGAGGTTAGCTACTACGAGCAGTACTTC. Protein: CASSLEVSYYEQYF.

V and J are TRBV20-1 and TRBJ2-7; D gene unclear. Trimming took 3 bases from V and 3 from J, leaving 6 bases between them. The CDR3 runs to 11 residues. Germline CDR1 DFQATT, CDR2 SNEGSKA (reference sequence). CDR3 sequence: CSASLDYEQYF. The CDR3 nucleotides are TGCAGTGCTAGCTTAGACTACGAGCAGTACTTC.

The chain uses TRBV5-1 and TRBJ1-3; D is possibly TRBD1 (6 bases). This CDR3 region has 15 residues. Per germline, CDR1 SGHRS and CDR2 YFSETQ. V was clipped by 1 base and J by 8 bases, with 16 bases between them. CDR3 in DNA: TGCGCCAGCAGCTTGAGCCAGGGGCCTGCCGACACCATATATTTT. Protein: CASSLSQGPADTIYF.

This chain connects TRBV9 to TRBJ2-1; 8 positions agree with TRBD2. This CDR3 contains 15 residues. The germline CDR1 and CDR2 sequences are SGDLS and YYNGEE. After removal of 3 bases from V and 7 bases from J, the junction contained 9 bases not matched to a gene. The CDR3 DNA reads TGTGCCAGCAGCGCGGGGGGGAGACTAGCGAATGAGCAGTTCTTC. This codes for CASSAGGRLANEQFF.

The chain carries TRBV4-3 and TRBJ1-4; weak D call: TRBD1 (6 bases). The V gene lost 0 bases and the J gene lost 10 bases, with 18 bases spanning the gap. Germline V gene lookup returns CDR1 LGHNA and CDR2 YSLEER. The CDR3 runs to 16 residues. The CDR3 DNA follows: TGCGCCAGCAGCCAAGAGGTTCCTCCGGGACAAATAAAACTGTTTTTT. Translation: CASSQEVPPGQIKLFF.

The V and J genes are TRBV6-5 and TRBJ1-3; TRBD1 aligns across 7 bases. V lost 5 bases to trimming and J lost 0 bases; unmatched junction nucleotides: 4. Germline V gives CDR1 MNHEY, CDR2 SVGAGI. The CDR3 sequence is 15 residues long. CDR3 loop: CASSKTGHSGNTIYF. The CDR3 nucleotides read TGTGCCAGCAGTAAGACAGGGCACTCTGGAAACACCATATATTTT.

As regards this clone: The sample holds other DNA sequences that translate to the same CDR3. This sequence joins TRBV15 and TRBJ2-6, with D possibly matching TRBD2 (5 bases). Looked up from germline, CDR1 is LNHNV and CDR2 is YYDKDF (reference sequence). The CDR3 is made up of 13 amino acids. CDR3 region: CATRGPGANVLTF. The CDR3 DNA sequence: TGTGCTACCCGGGGTCCCGGGGCCAACGTCCTGACTTTC. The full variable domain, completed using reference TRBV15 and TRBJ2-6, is DAMVIQNPRYQVTQFGKPVTLSCSQTLNHNVMYWYQQKSSQAPKLLFHYYDKDFNNEADTPDNFQSRRPNTSFCFLDIRSPGLGDTAMYLCATRGPGANVLTFGAGSRLTVL.

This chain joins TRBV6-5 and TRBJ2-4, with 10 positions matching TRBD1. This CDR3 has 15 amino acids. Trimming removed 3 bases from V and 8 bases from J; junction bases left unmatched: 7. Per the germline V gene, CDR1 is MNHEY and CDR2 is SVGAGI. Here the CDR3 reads CASSYGAGQGYIQYF. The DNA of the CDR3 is TGTGCCAGCAGTTATGGCGCGGGACAGGGGTACATTCAGTACTTC.

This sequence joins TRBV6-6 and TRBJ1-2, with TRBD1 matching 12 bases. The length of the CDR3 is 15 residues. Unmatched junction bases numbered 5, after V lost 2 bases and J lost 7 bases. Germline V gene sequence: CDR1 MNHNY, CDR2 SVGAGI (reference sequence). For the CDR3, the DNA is TGTGCCAGCAGTTACCCCGGGACAGGGGGCTTTGGCTACACCTTC. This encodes CASSYPGTGGFGYTF.

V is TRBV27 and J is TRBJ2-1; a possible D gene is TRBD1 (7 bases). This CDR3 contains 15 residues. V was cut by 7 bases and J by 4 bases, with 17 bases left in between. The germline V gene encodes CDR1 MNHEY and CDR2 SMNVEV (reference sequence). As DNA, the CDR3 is TGTGCCAGCACCGGGGGACAGAGTCCTTACAATGAGCAGTTCTTC. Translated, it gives CASTGGQSPYNEQFF.

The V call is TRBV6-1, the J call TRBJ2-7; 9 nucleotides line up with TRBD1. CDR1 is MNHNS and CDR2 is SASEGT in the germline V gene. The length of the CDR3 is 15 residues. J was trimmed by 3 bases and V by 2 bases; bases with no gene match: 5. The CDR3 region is CASSEFETGGYEQYF. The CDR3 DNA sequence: TGTGCCAGCAGTGAATTTGAGACAGGGGGCTACGAGCAGTACTTC.